The clone carrying this TCR beta chain has only a few counts. TCRdb keeps only in-frame clones here, not all; method: immunoSEQ multiplex PCR. Found here are roughly 220,000 clones, roughly 80% of them singletons; the top ten hold more than 2%. These data belong to a study of blood T cell repertoires in COVID-19. This CDR3 is 16 amino acids long. Germline V CDR1 and CDR2: MDHEN, SYDVKM. Between the trimmed V and J ends, which lost 5 bases and 0 bases, there was a span of 13 bases. This sequence was found in a woman in her fifties or sixties with acute or convalescent COVID-19. The gene calls are TRBV28 and TRBJ1-4; D possibly corresponds to TRBD1 (6 bases). Material for sequencing was peripheral blood. The CDR3 DNA reads as TGTGCCAGCAGTACCCAGGGGTTTGCAACTAATGAAAAACTGTTTTTT. Protein sequence: CASSTQGFATNEKLFF.